The T cell receptor beta chain described here comes from a study of T cells in Graves' hyperthyroidism and ophthalmopathy. RNA transcripts gave rise to amplified TCR beta CDR3 regions. HTBI primers were used for first-round RT-PCR of the TCR CDR3. One entry per CDR3 protein, called by TCRdb with MiXCR from the multiplex PCR reads. The sample comprises hundreds of thousands of distinct CDR3 sequences, approximately 16% of which are singletons, and 15% to 20% rests with the top ten. Researchers barred patients who had uncontrolled infection, other autoimmune disease, pregnancy or lactation. Sequencing was performed on blood. The origin of this receptor is a woman aged 18-29 years with Graves' hyperthyroidism.

CDR3 protein: CASSQDKTAPSAEQYF. CDR3 DNA sequence: TGTGCCAGCAGCCAAGACAAGACAGCCCCGAGTGCCGAGCAGTACTTC. This rearrangement joins TRBV4-2 to TRBJ2-7; possible D gene TRBD1, 5 bases. The CDR3 sequence is 16 residues long. Germline V lookup: CDR1 LGHNA, CDR2 YNFKEQ. The germline V and J ends were trimmed by 0 bases and 6 bases, with 18 bases remaining between them.